The TCR beta chain under discussion was sequenced for a study of tissue T cells after allogeneic stem cell transplantation. Study results and caveats: Anatomically similar tissues had similar TCR repertoires within each patient. Across patients, clones rarely overlapped, yet motif clusters were shared tissue-specifically. Blood and spleen captured only part of the tissue TCR repertoire.

The V segment lost 6 bases and the J segment 6 bases; nucleotides outside the gene matches: 5. CDR1 is KGHPV and CDR2 is FQNQEV in the germline V gene (reference sequence). The CDR3 has 14 residues. This clone was detected a few times. As yet, its antigen is unknown. Gene names denote mouse genes. The read stops 1 residue short of the end of the CDR3; the missing end is completed from the germline J gene. The table came from immunoSEQ multiplex PCR; TCRdb's copy has only in-frame clones and leaves some out. Of around 3,500 clones listed, about 52% are singletons. Time point described: mouse harvest day 14 after allogeneic transplant. The graft held 10^6 splenic CD5+ T cells and 10^7 T-cell-depleted bone marrow cells. Mice had MHC-mismatched B6 into BALB/c GVHD, sampled day 7 or 14.

Sequenced sample: gut tissue. The clonotype originates from a female BALB/c mouse given C57BL/6 T cells with graft-versus-host disease after an allogeneic hematopoietic cell transplant. The V gene is TRBV26, the J gene TRBJ2-7, with TRBD2 identical over 13 bases. The CDR3 bases that were read are TGTGCCAGCAGCCAGGACTGGGGGGGCAGTGAACAGTAC. Translated, it gives CASSQDWGGSEQY. From start to end, the CDR3 is CASSQDWGGSEQYF. The entire variable domain, with the rest obtained from reference TRBV26 and TRBJ2-7, is as follows: NSKVIQTPRYLVKGQGQKAKMRCIPEKGHPVVFWYQQNKNNEFKFLINFQNQEVLQQIDMTEKRFSAECPSNSPCSLEIQSSEAGDSALYLCASSQDWGGSEQYFGPGTRLTVL.